Shown below are 9 T cell receptor beta chains from a single sample sequenced in a study of cytomegalovirus exposure and HLA in healthy donors (dated by TCRdb to the late 2010s). Libraries were prepared through the immunoSEQ multiplex PCR assay. In its TCRdb copy, this immuneACCESS table keeps in-frame sequences only and misses some clones. Where compared with another copy, unresolved V genes explain less than half of these, and the others have no known cause. For this sample the table gives over 110,000 clones, of which around nine tenths were detected only once. The ten largest clones add up to under 9% of the sample. The sample consisted of PBMCs. These receptors originate from a man aged 18 to 35 in good health and CMV-seropositive.

The chain joins TRBV7-3 to TRBJ2-1; tentative D call: TRBD2 (6 bases). Trimming shortened V by 5 bases and J by 0 bases, and 11 bases separated the two germline ends. CDR3 length: 15 residues. From germline, CDR1 is SGHTA and CDR2 FQGTGA. This chain's CDR3 is CASSGRGSSYNEQFF. In DNA, the CDR3 is TGTGCCAGCAGCGGACGGGGGAGCTCCTACAATGAGCAGTTCTTC.

J is TRBJ2-5 and V is TRBV10-2; TRBD1 might be the D (6 bases). Germline CDR1 WSHSY, CDR2 SAAADI. Trimming cost V 2 bases and J 2 bases, with 12 bases left between them. This CDR3 contains 15 residues. The CDR3 DNA sequence: TGCGCCAGCAGTGAGCCGGACAGCCTACAAGAGACCCAGTACTTC. Translated, it gives CASSEPDSLQETQYF.

The chain recombines TRBV10-3 with TRBJ2-7; 11 positions agree with TRBD2. The CDR3 covers 15 residues. Germline V gene lookup returns CDR1 ENHRY and CDR2 SYGVKD. The J segment lost 1 base and the V segment lost 4 bases, leaving 3 bases of the junction unmatched. The CDR3 DNA sequence: TGTGCCATCAGTGCGACTAGCGGGACATCCTACGAGCAGTACTTC. Protein sequence: CAISATSGTSYEQYF.

J is TRBJ2-2 and V is TRBV5-1, with TRBD2 as a possible D gene (5 bases). The germline V gene has CDR1 SGHRS and CDR2 YFSETQ. This CDR3 region has 15 residues. Deletions cut 0 bases from V and 8 bases from J, with 14 bases between. CDR3 region: CASSLEDLASGELFF. In DNA form, the CDR3 reads TGCGCCAGCAGCTTGGAGGACTTAGCATCTGGGGAGCTGTTTTTT. Looking up the rest from reference TRBV5-1 and TRBJ2-2 gives the full variable domain: KAGVTQTPRYLIKTRGQQVTLSCSPISGHRSVSWYQQTPGQGLQFLFEYFSETQRNKGNFPGRFSGRQFSNSRSEMNVSTLELGDSALYLCASSLEDLASGELFFGEGSRLTVL.

The J gene is TRBJ1-2, the V gene TRBV9; no firm D call. The V end lost 2 bases, the J end lost 0 bases, and 11 bases lay between the germline ends. The CDR3 has 15 amino acids. Germline assignment: CDR1 SGDLS and CDR2 YYNGEE. The CDR3: CASSVTSGSNYGYTF. DNA for the CDR3: TGTGCCAGCAGCGTTACCTCAGGATCTAACTATGGCTACACCTTC.

By sample share, this clone is medium-sized. The chain links TRBV6-1 to TRBJ1-5; 7 bases line up with TRBD1. Germline trimming cut 2 bases from V and 2 bases from J; bases unmatched to any gene: 6. The CDR3 totals 16 residues. CDR1 is MNHNS, CDR2 SASEGT, per germline. CDR3 nucleotides: TGTGCCAGCAGTGAACAGGAGGGGGCGGGCAATCAGCCCCAGCATTTT. Amino acid sequence: CASSEQEGAGNQPQHF.

In nucleotides, the CDR3 is TGTGCCAGCAGCTTAGCCACGAGCGGAAGTACTGAAGCTTTCTTT. It is translated as CASSLATSGSTEAFF. The chain couples TRBV11-2 to TRBJ1-1, with no clear D. This CDR3 has 15 residues. Germline V lookup: CDR1 SGHAT, CDR2 FQNNGV. The V and J ends lost 1 base and 5 bases respectively, with 14 bases between them.

The J gene is TRBJ1-1, the V gene TRBV6-1, with D unresolved. The V gene's germline CDR1 is MNHNS and CDR2 SASEGT. Trimming took off 7 bases at V and 7 bases at J, with 19 bases between the two ends. The CDR3 loop spans 14 amino acids. In nucleotides, the CDR3 is TGTGCCAGCACTTTCGGGTCCCCCGGGGATGAAGCTTTCTTT. Residues: CASTFGSPGDEAFF.

This clone was seen just once. The V gene is TRBV5-1, the J gene TRBJ2-7; 7 nucleotides line up with TRBD1. Germline CDR1 is SGHRS and CDR2 is YFSETQ. Unmatched junction bases numbered 7, after V lost 0 bases and J lost 4 bases. The CDR3 spans 15 residues. The CDR3 region has the DNA TGCGCCAGCAGCTTGGCCGGGACAGAGATATACGAGCAGTACTTC. It encodes CASSLAGTEIYEQYF.